One TCR beta chain is described in this entry. The antigen is undetermined. None of the donors, who were healthy HIV-negative adults, had recently had acute infections or vaccinations. Clones were sequenced by immunoSEQ multiplex PCR, and TCRdb holds only the in-frame ones, with some missing. This table has some 630,000 clones, about two thirds appearing once. The data were taken from a study of shared clonotypes between healthy human individuals. Study-wide results and caveats: The authors expected sequencing depth to affect clonotype sharing among donors. Some naive CD4 clonotypes, 4.5% to 5.5%, turned up in common across several donors.

Per germline, CDR1 SGDLS and CDR2 YYNGEE. The CDR3 totals 15 residues. V lost 3 bases to trimming and J lost 3 bases; unmatched junction nucleotides: 4. The chain has TRBV9 and TRBJ2-2; 8 bases are a match to TRBD2. Sample: memory CD4+ T cells sorted from blood. The subset: CD45RA-negative fraction. The receptor was isolated from a woman in her 30s in good health. The CDR3 reads CASSASGSDTGELFF. The DNA for the CDR3 is TGTGCCAGCAGCGCGAGCGGGAGTGACACCGGGGAGCTGTTTTTT.